This T cell receptor beta chain comes out of a study of technical replicates of blood from several donors. The assay was immunoSEQ multiplex PCR, and TCRdb's table has in-frame clones only and misses some. This repertoire shows around 86,000 clones, 96% found once; its top ten account for under 0.2%. This CDR3 is 14 amino acids long. V was trimmed by 2 bases and J by 1 base, leaving 9 bases between them. Germline V CDR1 and CDR2: SGHAT, FQNNGV. The clonotype comes from a human donor in good health. This chain uses TRBV11-2 with TRBJ2-7, with a weak D call TRBD1 (6 bases). Sequencing was carried out using T cells isolated from PBMCs. The CDR3 spells CASSLKTGSYEQYF. CDR3 nucleotide sequence: TGTGCCAGCAGCTTAAAGACAGGATCCTACGAGCAGTACTTC.